The clone carrying this T cell receptor (beta chain) was seen once. The germline gives CDR1 MNHEY, CDR2 SVGAGI. The CDR3 is made up of 15 amino acids. V trimming: 4 bases; J trimming: 5 bases; junction bases outside the gene matches: 5. The data stem from a study of technical replicates of blood from a few donors. Repertoires were generated with immunoSEQ multiplex PCR, while TCRdb's copy carries only in-frame clones and drops some. The data contain 65,000 to 90,000 clones, roughly 93% of them singletons. This chain links TRBV6-5 with TRBJ2-7, with 13 bases that match TRBD2. The clonotype comes from a human donor in good health. Sample: T cells isolated from PBMCs. The CDR3 loop is CASSSGLAGVNEQYF. CDR3 bases: TGTGCCAGCAGTTCAGGACTAGCGGGAGTGAACGAGCAGTACTTC.